Below, 30 T cell receptor beta chains from the same sample are listed, as sequenced in a study of cytomegalovirus exposure and HLA in healthy donors. The table came from immunoSEQ multiplex PCR; TCRdb's copy has only in-frame clones and leaves some out. The sample has about 66,000 clones; 95% to 98% are singletons. Sample: PBMCs. All receptors derive from a woman under 30 in good health and CMV-seropositive.

This chain connects TRBV4-2 to TRBJ1-4; no reliable D call. The V end was cut by 4 bases, the J end by 4 bases, with 10 bases between. The CDR3 has 14 amino acids. CDR1 and CDR2 (germline): LGHNA, YNFKEQ. This CDR3 reads CASSPRPLNEKLFF. The CDR3 DNA sequence: TGTGCCAGCAGCCCCAGGCCACTTAATGAAAAACTGTTTTTT.

The CDR3 is CASSAGQGRTGNTIYF. The CDR3 DNA is TGTGCCAGCAGCGCCGGACAGGGAAGGACTGGAAACACCATATATTTT. The genes are TRBV5-4 and TRBJ1-3; TRBD1 matches 8 bases. V dropped 4 bases and J dropped 2; count of bases not matched to a gene: 8. CDR1 is SGHNT, CDR2 YYREEE, per germline (reference sequence). The CDR3 is 16 residues long.

This clone appeared a single time. The chain is built from TRBV16 and TRBJ2-1; possibly TRBD2 for D (5 bases). CDR1 and CDR2 from the germline V gene are KGHSY and FQNENV. V was clipped by 0 bases and J by 1 base, with 7 bases between them. The CDR3 runs 15 residues. CDR3: CASSQSGESYNEQFF. For the CDR3, the DNA is TGTGCCAGCAGCCAATCCGGGGAATCCTACAATGAGCAGTTCTTC.

This clone was counted a few times. This chain connects TRBV4-1 to TRBJ2-2; D is undetermined. Germline V lookup: CDR1 MGHRA, CDR2 YSYEKL. This CDR3 has 16 amino acids. With 4 bases removed from V and 3 bases from J, the gap between germline ends came to 15 bases. For the CDR3, the DNA is TGCGCCAGCAGCCCCAGACCGGTCCGGGACACCGGGGAGCTGTTTTTT. Its protein is CASSPRPVRDTGELFF.

The CDR3 loop is CSGGSVRDTQYF. The CDR3 nucleotides are TGCAGTGGCGGGAGCGTCAGAGATACGCAGTATTTT. The rearrangement joins TRBV29-1 to TRBJ2-3; TRBD2 agrees at 7 bases. The CDR3 extends over 12 amino acids. Germline V gene lookup returns CDR1 SQVTM and CDR2 ANQGSEA.

The chain's CDR3 is CASSLSDRTRGQYF. The CDR3 coding sequence is TGTGCCAGCAGTTTATCGGACAGGACCAGGGGTCAGTACTTC. This chain uses TRBV27 with TRBJ2-4, with TRBD1 matching 7 bases. The V segment lost 0 bases and the J segment 12 bases; nucleotides outside the gene matches: 8. Germline V gives CDR1 MNHEY, CDR2 SMNVEV (reference sequence). The CDR3 totals 14 residues.

The rearrangement uses TRBV11-2 and TRBJ2-5; 12 bases agree with TRBD2. Trimming took 4 bases from V and 1 from J; bases not matched to a gene: 4. The CDR3 sequence is 16 residues long. Germline-derived CDR1 and CDR2 are SGHAT and FQNNGV. As DNA, the CDR3 is TGTGCCAGCAGCTGGACGGGACTAGCGGGCCAAGAGACCCAGTACTTC. Translating it yields CASSWTGLAGQETQYF. Full variable domain (rest looked up from reference TRBV11-2 and TRBJ2-5): EAGVAQSPRYKIIEKRQSVAFWCNPISGHATLYWYQQILGQGPKLLIQFQNNGVVDDSQLPKDRFSAERLKGVDSTLKIQPAKLEDSAVYLCASSWTGLAGQETQYFGPGTRLLVL.

The CDR3 sequence: CASTEGGSGNQPQHF. Here the CDR3 DNA reads TGTGCCAGCACCGAAGGAGGGTCTGGCAATCAGCCCCAGCATTTT. V usage is TRBV6-1 and J usage is TRBJ1-5; D call uncertain. The V end was cut by 7 bases, the J end by 2 bases, with 15 bases between. CDR3 length equals 15 residues. Germline CDR1 and CDR2: MNHNS and SASEGT.

This sequence joins TRBV10-1 and TRBJ2-5; possible D gene TRBD2, 6 bases. The ends were cut back, 0 bases at V and 3 bases at J, with 11 bases in the middle. Per the germline V gene, CDR1 is WNHNN and CDR2 is SYGVQD (reference sequence). CDR3 length: 15 residues. Here the CDR3 reads CASSESYSGEETQYF. In DNA, the CDR3 is TGCGCCAGCAGTGAGTCGTATAGCGGAGAAGAGACCCAGTACTTC.

V gene TRBV5-5 combines with J gene TRBJ2-2, with D perhaps TRBD2 (5 bases). The CDR3 consists of 17 residues. Trimming took 0 bases from V and 4 from J, leaving 16 bases between them. The germline gives CDR1 SGHKS, CDR2 YYEKEE (reference sequence). The CDR3 region is CASSLALSSVGTGELFF. The CDR3 nucleotides are TGTGCCAGCAGCTTGGCATTGAGTAGCGTGGGCACCGGGGAGCTGTTTTTT.

The genes are TRBV5-1 and TRBJ1-5; D is possibly TRBD1 (5 bases). Germline CDR1 SGHRS, CDR2 YFSETQ. CDR3 length: 15 residues. V lost 4 bases and J lost 9, with 20 bases in between. The DNA for the CDR3 is TGCGCCAGCAGCATCGGGACTTCCAGCTCTTGGCCCCAGCATTTT. Residues: CASSIGTSSSWPQHF.

The CDR3, as DNA: TGTGCCAGCAGCAACACCGGGACAGGGTTTAGAGAGCAGTACTTC. Protein sequence: CASSNTGTGFREQYF. The chain couples TRBV21-1 to TRBJ2-7; the tabulated D call, TRBD1, remains unverified against the DNA. TRBV21-1 is marked as a pseudogene. The CDR3 contains 15 residues.

CDR3 nucleotides: TGTGCCTGGAGTGGGGACACTACTACCCTGGGCAATGAGCAGTTCTTC. Translating it yields CAWSGDTTTLGNEQFF. The V and J genes are TRBV30 and TRBJ2-1; D is perhaps TRBD1 (6 bases). CDR1 and CDR2 (germline): GTSNPN, SVGIG (reference sequence). The CDR3 has 16 amino acids. Trimming removed 1 base at V and 6 bases at J, with 19 bases between.

This chain joins TRBV6-4 and TRBJ2-1; 16 nucleotides agree with TRBD2. In germline, CDR1 is MRHNA, CDR2 SNTAGT. This CDR3 spans 15 amino acids. V was pared by 5 bases and J by 7 bases, with 2 bases of the junction left unmatched. The CDR3, as DNA: TGTGCCAGCAGTCGGGGACTAGCGGGAGGGAATGAGCAGTTCTTC. Translating it yields CASSRGLAGGNEQFF.

This sequence joins TRBV28 and TRBJ2-1; 8 nucleotides match TRBD2. V was pared by 6 bases and J by 2 bases, with 6 bases of the junction left unmatched. The CDR3 is 15 amino acids. Germline CDR1 is MDHEN and CDR2 is SYDVKM. As DNA, the CDR3 is TGTGCCAGCAGACAAGCGGGAGCACCCTACAATGAGCAGTTCTTC. Translated, it gives CASRQAGAPYNEQFF.

This sequence joins TRBV2 and TRBJ2-5; D ambiguous. The tail of the sequence fits TRBJ2-7 better, so the J call may be wrong. Germline V lookup: CDR1 SNHLY, CDR2 FYNNEI. There are 14 residues in the CDR3. The CDR3 region has the DNA TGTGCCAGCAGTGAAGCCCGCAGGTCCTACGAGCAGTACTTC. As protein: CASSEARRSYEQYF.

This rearrangement joins TRBV11-2 to TRBJ2-1; D not certain. This CDR3 region has 14 residues. Looked up from germline, CDR1 is SGHAT and CDR2 is FQNNGV. Trimming took 5 bases from V and 4 from J, leaving 12 bases between them. The CDR3 reads CASSPVRVYNEQFF. CDR3 DNA sequence: TGTGCCAGCAGCCCAGTCCGGGTATACAATGAGCAGTTCTTC. The full variable domain, in which reference TRBV11-2 and TRBJ2-1 provide the parts outside the CDR3, is EAGVAQSPRYKIIEKRQSVAFWCNPISGHATLYWYQQILGQGPKLLIQFQNNGVVDDSQLPKDRFSAERLKGVDSTLKIQPAKLEDSAVYLCASSPVRVYNEQFFGPGTRLTVL.

The chain employs TRBV14 and TRBJ1-2, with 7 bases fitting TRBD1. The CDR3 has 15 amino acids. The J segment lost 3 bases and the V segment lost 3 bases, leaving 7 bases of the junction unmatched. The V gene's germline CDR1 is SGHDN and CDR2 FVKESK. The DNA of the CDR3 is TGTGCCAGCAGCCACCTGATAGGACAGGACTATGGCTACACCTTC. The encoded protein is CASSHLIGQDYGYTF.

The rearrangement joins TRBV27 to TRBJ1-1; D not certain. This CDR3 comprises 12 residues. Germline CDR1 is MNHEY and CDR2 is SMNVEV (reference sequence). Trimming stripped 6 bases from V and 1 base from J, with 6 bases between. In DNA form, the CDR3 reads TGTGCCAGCAGGACGGGGAACACTGAAGCTTTCTTT. Protein product: CASRTGNTEAFF.

J is TRBJ2-1 and V is TRBV6-1; 8 nucleotides match TRBD1. CDR1 and CDR2 from the germline V gene are MNHNS and SASEGT. The CDR3 consists of 14 residues. Unmatched junction bases numbered 6, after V lost 1 base and J lost 10 bases. CDR3 coding DNA: TGTGCCAGCAGTGAAGGGACAGGGATTTGGGAGCAGTTCTTC. This sequence encodes CASSEGTGIWEQFF.

The chain couples TRBV28 to TRBJ1-1; D may be TRBD1 (6 bases). The germline V gene has CDR1 MDHEN and CDR2 SYDVKM. Trimming cost V 7 bases and J 5 bases, with 14 bases left between them. The CDR3 covers 13 residues. The CDR3 DNA follows: TGTGCCAGCAAGGGACCCACAGGGACTGAAGCTTTCTTT. Translated: CASKGPTGTEAFF.

The rearrangement uses TRBV28 and TRBJ1-5; 9 positions agree with TRBD1. V was pared by 7 bases and J by 6 bases, with 7 bases of the junction left unmatched. CDR1 MDHEN and CDR2 SYDVKM come from the germline V gene. The CDR3 runs 14 residues. This CDR3 is CASTGTGFLQPQHF. CDR3 DNA sequence: TGTGCCAGCACAGGGACAGGGTTTCTTCAGCCCCAGCATTTT.

The gene calls are TRBV28 and TRBJ2-7; TRBD2 aligns across 8 bases. The CDR3 covers 15 residues. Germline V lookup: CDR1 MDHEN, CDR2 SYDVKM. Germline trimming cut 3 bases from V and 6 bases from J; bases unmatched to any gene: 10. The CDR3 is CASSLRAGATREQYF. Here the CDR3 DNA reads TGTGCCAGCAGTTTGAGAGCGGGAGCTACGCGCGAGCAGTACTTC.

The J gene is TRBJ2-3, the V gene TRBV25-1; possibly TRBD1 for D (5 bases). V was shortened by 7 bases and J by 2 bases, with 16 bases between the two germline ends. Germline CDR1 is MGHDK and CDR2 is SYGVNS. CDR3 length: 15 amino acids. The CDR3 DNA is TGTGCCAGCACCCAAAAAAGGGGCACCACAGATACGCAGTATTTT. Protein product: CASTQKRGTTDTQYF.

V and J are TRBV4-1 and TRBJ2-1; TRBD1 aligns across 8 bases. V lost 5 bases and J lost 1; bases outside the gene matches: 4. CDR1 and CDR2 (germline): MGHRA, YSYEKL. This CDR3 is built from 15 residues. The CDR3 loop reads CASSARTGSYNEQFF. The CDR3 bases are TGCGCCAGCAGCGCCCGGACAGGGTCCTACAATGAGCAGTTCTTC.

The chain combines TRBV6-5 with TRBJ1-4; D remains ambiguous. The CDR3 has 16 amino acids. Per the germline V gene, CDR1 is MNHEY and CDR2 is SVGAGI. V was cut by 0 bases and J by 8 bases, with 16 bases left in between. This chain's CDR3 is CASSYSLAHSEEKLFF. For the CDR3, the DNA is TGTGCCAGCAGTTACTCCCTTGCCCACTCCGAGGAAAAACTGTTTTTT.

V and J are TRBV27 and TRBJ1-2; possibly TRBD1 for D (6 bases). Looked up from germline, CDR1 is MNHEY and CDR2 is SMNVEV (reference sequence). The V gene lost 6 bases and the J gene lost 4 bases, with 15 bases spanning the gap. CDR3 length: 14 amino acids. CDR3 sequence: CASRRSGALYGYTF. The CDR3, as DNA: TGTGCCAGCAGGAGGTCAGGGGCCCTCTATGGCTACACCTTC.

The chain joins TRBV6-1 to TRBJ2-7; the D is unclear. Per germline, CDR1 MNHNS and CDR2 SASEGT. This CDR3 comprises 12 residues. Trimming removed 5 bases at V and 2 bases at J, with 7 bases between. The CDR3 DNA follows: TGTGCCAGCAGTTTCACAGCCTACGAGCAGTACTTC. Its translation is CASSFTAYEQYF.

The rearrangement joins TRBV19 to TRBJ2-2, with 8 bases aligning to TRBD1. Germline CDR1 and CDR2: LNHDA and SQIVND (reference sequence). Trimming removed 1 base from V and 4 bases from J; junction bases left unmatched: 5. The CDR3 contains 16 residues. The CDR3 bases are TGTGCCAGTAGTATAGGACACAGGGGGAGCACCGGGGAGCTGTTTTTT. It encodes CASSIGHRGSTGELFF.

The chain couples TRBV29-1 to TRBJ1-2; a weak D match, TRBD1 (6 bases). Per germline, CDR1 SQVTM and CDR2 ANQGSEA. The CDR3 has 14 residues. Trimming removed 7 bases from V and 4 bases from J, with 19 bases in between. The CDR3 DNA follows: TGCAGCGCCCTGGTCTTACGAGGGGGCTATGGCTACACCTTC. It is translated as CSALVLRGGYGYTF.